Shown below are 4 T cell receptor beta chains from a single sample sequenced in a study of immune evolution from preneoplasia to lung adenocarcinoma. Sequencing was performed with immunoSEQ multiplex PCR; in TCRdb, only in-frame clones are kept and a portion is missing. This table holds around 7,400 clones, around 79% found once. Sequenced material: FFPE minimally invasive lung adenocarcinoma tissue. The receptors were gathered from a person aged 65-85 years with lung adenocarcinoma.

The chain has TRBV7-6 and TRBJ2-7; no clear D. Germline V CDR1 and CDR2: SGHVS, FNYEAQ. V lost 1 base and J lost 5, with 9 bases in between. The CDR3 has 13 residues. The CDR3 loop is CASSLGASDEQYF. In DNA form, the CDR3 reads TGTGCCAGCAGCTTAGGGGCCTCGGACGAGCAGTACTTC.

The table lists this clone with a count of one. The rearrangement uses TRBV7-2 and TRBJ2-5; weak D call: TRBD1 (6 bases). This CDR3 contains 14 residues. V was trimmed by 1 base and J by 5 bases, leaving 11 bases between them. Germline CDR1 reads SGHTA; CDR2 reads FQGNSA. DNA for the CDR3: TGTGCCAGCAGCTTAGTAGGCAGGGGTGAGACCCAGTACTTC. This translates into CASSLVGRGETQYF.

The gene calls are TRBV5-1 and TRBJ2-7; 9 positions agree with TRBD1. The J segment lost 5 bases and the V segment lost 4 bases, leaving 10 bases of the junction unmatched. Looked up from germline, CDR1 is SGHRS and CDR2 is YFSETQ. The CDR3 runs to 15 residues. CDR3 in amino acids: CASSPGGTGPHEQYF. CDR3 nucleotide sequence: TGCGCCAGCAGCCCTGGAGGGACAGGGCCCCACGAGCAGTACTTC.

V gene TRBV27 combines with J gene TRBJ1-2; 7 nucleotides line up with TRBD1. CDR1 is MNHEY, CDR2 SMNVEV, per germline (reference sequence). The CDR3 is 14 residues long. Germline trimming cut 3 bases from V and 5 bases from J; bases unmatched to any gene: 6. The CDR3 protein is CASSLGGGQYGYTF. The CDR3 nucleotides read TGTGCCAGCAGTTTGGGAGGGGGACAGTATGGCTACACCTTC.